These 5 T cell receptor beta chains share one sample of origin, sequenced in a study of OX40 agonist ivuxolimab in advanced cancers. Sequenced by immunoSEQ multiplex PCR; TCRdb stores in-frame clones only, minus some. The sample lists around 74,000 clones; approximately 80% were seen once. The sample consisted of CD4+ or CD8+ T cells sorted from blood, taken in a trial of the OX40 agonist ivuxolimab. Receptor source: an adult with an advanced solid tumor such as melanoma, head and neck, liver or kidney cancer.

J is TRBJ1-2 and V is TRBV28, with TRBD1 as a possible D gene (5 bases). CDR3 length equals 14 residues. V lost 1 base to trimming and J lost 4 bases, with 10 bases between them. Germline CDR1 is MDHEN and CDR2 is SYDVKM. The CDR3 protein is CASSLSAGFYGYTF. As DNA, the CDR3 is TGTGCCAGCAGTTTATCGGCAGGGTTCTATGGCTACACCTTC.

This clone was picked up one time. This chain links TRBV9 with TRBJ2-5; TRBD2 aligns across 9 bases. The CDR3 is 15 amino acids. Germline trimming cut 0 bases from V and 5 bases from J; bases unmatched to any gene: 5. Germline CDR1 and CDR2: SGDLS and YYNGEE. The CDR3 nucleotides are TGTGCCAGCAGCGTAGGGGGCGGGAGGGATGAGACCCAGTACTTC. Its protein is CASSVGGGRDETQYF. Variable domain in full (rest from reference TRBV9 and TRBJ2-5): DSGVTQTPKHLITATGQRVTLRCSPRSGDLSVYWYQQSLDQGLQFLIQYYNGEERAKGNILERFSAQQFPDLHSELNLSSLELGDSALYFCASSVGGGRDETQYFGPGTRLLVL.

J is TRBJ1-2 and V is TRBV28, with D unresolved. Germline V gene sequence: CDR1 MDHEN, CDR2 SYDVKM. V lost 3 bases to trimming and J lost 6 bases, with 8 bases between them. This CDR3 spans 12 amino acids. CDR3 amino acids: CASSFVVDGYTF. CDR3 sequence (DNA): TGTGCCAGCAGTTTTGTTGTGGATGGCTACACCTTC.

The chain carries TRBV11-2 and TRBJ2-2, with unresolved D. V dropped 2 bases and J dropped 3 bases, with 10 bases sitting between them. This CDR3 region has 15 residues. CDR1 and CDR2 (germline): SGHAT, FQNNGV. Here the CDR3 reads CASSLRGVHTGELFF. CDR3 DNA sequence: TGTGCCAGCAGCTTACGTGGAGTACACACCGGGGAGCTGTTTTTT.

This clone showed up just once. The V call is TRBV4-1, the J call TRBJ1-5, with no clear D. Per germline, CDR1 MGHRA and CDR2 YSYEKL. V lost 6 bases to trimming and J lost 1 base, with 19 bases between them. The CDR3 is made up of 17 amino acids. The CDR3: CASSRVSGRVSNQPQHF. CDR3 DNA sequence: TGCGCCAGCAGTCGTGTTTCCGGTAGAGTAAGCAATCAGCCCCAGCATTTT.